This TCR beta chain emerged from a study of T cell responses to AZD1222 COVID-19 vaccine. General study results and limits: Repertoire collection took place solely once the T cell response had peaked. The donors showed a predominance of white British ancestry and of females, with possible underestimation of clonal diversity.

Looked up from germline, CDR1 is LGHDT and CDR2 is YNNKEL (reference sequence). This CDR3 has 16 residues. The J segment lost 5 bases and the V segment lost 0 bases, leaving 9 bases of the junction unmatched. As regards this clone: Its antigen is currently unknown.

Sequencing used immunoSEQ multiplex PCR; TCRdb keeps in-frame clones, though not all of them. This sample has 110,000 to 150,000 clones; approximately 93% occur once, and the top ten carry just over 5%. This sample comprised peripheral blood, obtained on day 0 of AZD1222 vaccination. The receptor was isolated from an adult in good health. This chain links TRBV3-1 (or the pseudogene TRBV3-2) with TRBJ2-5; TRBD1 matches at 7 bases. The CDR3 loop is CASSQEGQRLTETQYF. The CDR3 nucleotides read TGTGCCAGCAGCCAAGAGGGACAGCGACTGACTGAGACCCAGTACTTC.